The 8 T cell receptor beta chains listed next were all sequenced from one sample in a study of vaccination effects on CD4 cells after COVID-19 (dated by TCRdb to between 2022 and 2023). In the ViraFEST assay, PBMC were stimulated with viral peptide pools, and antigen-specific CD4+ T cell clonotypes were then identified by expansion using TCR sequencing. After about 10 days of culture, CD4+ T cells were isolated with the EasySep CD4+ T cell isolation kit. Each participant received two doses of an mRNA SARS-CoV-2 vaccine, either BNT162b2 or mRNA-1273. These receptors' antigens are unknown. Receptor libraries were prepared by the immunoSEQ multiplex PCR assay. In its TCRdb copy, this immuneACCESS table keeps in-frame sequences only and misses some clones. Where compared with another copy, unresolved V genes explain less than half of these, and the others have no known cause. The sample profile shows tens of thousands of clones; about four fifths of them were found once. The top ten clones comprise around 5.1% of the sample.

The sequencing here drew on CD4+ T cells from PBMCs cultured with SARS-CoV-2 spike peptides, taken after COVID-19 vaccination. The cell subset or site label corresponds to: SARS-CoV-2 spike overlapping peptide pool stimulation. The receptor set was obtained from a human donor who received a COVID-19 vaccine. Some clones in this sample may be carry-over from other donors' samples.

In its sample, this clone was seen once. The CDR3 bases are TGTGCCAGCAGCTTAGGGGTCAAGCGGGGGCGAGACAATGAGCAGTTCTTC. This codes for CASSLGVKRGRDNEQFF. V is TRBV7-2 and J is TRBJ2-1; 8 bases are shared with TRBD2. V was clipped by 1 base and J by 5 bases; unmatched bases: 10. Germline CDR1 reads SGHTA; CDR2 reads FQGNSA. This CDR3 spans 17 amino acids.

This clone was counted a single time. The rearrangement uses TRBV28 and TRBJ1-1; 11 nucleotides match TRBD1. The CDR3 contains 15 residues. Trimming removed 8 bases from V and 5 bases from J; junction bases left unmatched: 10. From germline, CDR1 is MDHEN and CDR2 SYDVKM. CDR3 residues: CASSEWGQGETEAFF. CDR3 coding DNA: TGTGCCAGCTCAGAGTGGGGACAGGGGGAGACTGAAGCTTTCTTT.

The chain uses TRBV11-3 and TRBJ2-1; D is unresolved. Germline-derived CDR1 and CDR2 are SGHNT and YENEEA. V shed 2 bases and J shed 6 bases, with 14 bases lying between them. The CDR3 spans 15 residues. CDR3 bases: TGTGCCAGCAGCTTATATACCGGGTCGGCCAATGAGCAGTTCTTC. Translation: CASSLYTGSANEQFF.

This chain joins TRBV19 and TRBJ1-1; D gene ambiguous. CDR1 is LNHDA and CDR2 is SQIVND in the germline V gene (reference sequence). The V gene lost 5 bases and the J gene lost 8 bases, with 9 bases spanning the gap. The CDR3 totals 11 residues. DNA of the CDR3: TGTGCCAGTAGTGTCCGTCAAGAAGCTTTCTTT. Translating gives CASSVRQEAFF.

The chain links TRBV28 to TRBJ1-2; D possibly corresponds to TRBD1 (5 bases). V was cut by 4 bases and J by 4 bases, with 10 bases left in between. CDR3 size: 13 residues. Germline V lookup: CDR1 MDHEN, CDR2 SYDVKM. The CDR3 DNA reads as TGTGCCAGCAGTTCGACAGACAGCTATGGCTACACCTTC. As protein: CASSSTDSYGYTF.

This clone occurred once. V is TRBV24-1 and J is TRBJ1-5, with a possible D match to TRBD1 (6 bases). CDR1 KGHDR and CDR2 SFDVKD come from the germline V gene. The CDR3 spans 15 residues. V lost 5 bases to trimming and J lost 3 bases, with 13 bases between them. The CDR3 region is CATSAGGANNQPQHF. The CDR3 bases are TGTGCCACCAGTGCGGGGGGCGCGAACAATCAGCCCCAGCATTTT.

The chain has TRBV6-5 and TRBJ2-2, with a possible D match to TRBD2 (6 bases). This CDR3 has 15 amino acids. The ends were cut back, 6 bases at V and 0 bases at J, with 11 bases in the middle. Germline loops: CDR1 MNHEY, CDR2 SVGAGI. For the CDR3, the DNA is TGTGCCAGCAGCCGGGGGATTACGAACACCGGGGAGCTGTTTTTT. Protein: CASSRGITNTGELFF.

V usage is TRBV4-1 and J usage is TRBJ1-1; TRBD1 might be the D (5 bases). The length of the CDR3 is 17 residues. With 5 bases removed from V and 0 bases from J, the gap between germline ends came to 19 bases. Germline assignment: CDR1 MGHRA and CDR2 YSYEKL. The CDR3 DNA reads TGCGCCAGCAGCTCCCCCTCCAGACAGATCATGAACACTGAAGCTTTCTTT. This codes for CASSSPSRQIMNTEAFF.